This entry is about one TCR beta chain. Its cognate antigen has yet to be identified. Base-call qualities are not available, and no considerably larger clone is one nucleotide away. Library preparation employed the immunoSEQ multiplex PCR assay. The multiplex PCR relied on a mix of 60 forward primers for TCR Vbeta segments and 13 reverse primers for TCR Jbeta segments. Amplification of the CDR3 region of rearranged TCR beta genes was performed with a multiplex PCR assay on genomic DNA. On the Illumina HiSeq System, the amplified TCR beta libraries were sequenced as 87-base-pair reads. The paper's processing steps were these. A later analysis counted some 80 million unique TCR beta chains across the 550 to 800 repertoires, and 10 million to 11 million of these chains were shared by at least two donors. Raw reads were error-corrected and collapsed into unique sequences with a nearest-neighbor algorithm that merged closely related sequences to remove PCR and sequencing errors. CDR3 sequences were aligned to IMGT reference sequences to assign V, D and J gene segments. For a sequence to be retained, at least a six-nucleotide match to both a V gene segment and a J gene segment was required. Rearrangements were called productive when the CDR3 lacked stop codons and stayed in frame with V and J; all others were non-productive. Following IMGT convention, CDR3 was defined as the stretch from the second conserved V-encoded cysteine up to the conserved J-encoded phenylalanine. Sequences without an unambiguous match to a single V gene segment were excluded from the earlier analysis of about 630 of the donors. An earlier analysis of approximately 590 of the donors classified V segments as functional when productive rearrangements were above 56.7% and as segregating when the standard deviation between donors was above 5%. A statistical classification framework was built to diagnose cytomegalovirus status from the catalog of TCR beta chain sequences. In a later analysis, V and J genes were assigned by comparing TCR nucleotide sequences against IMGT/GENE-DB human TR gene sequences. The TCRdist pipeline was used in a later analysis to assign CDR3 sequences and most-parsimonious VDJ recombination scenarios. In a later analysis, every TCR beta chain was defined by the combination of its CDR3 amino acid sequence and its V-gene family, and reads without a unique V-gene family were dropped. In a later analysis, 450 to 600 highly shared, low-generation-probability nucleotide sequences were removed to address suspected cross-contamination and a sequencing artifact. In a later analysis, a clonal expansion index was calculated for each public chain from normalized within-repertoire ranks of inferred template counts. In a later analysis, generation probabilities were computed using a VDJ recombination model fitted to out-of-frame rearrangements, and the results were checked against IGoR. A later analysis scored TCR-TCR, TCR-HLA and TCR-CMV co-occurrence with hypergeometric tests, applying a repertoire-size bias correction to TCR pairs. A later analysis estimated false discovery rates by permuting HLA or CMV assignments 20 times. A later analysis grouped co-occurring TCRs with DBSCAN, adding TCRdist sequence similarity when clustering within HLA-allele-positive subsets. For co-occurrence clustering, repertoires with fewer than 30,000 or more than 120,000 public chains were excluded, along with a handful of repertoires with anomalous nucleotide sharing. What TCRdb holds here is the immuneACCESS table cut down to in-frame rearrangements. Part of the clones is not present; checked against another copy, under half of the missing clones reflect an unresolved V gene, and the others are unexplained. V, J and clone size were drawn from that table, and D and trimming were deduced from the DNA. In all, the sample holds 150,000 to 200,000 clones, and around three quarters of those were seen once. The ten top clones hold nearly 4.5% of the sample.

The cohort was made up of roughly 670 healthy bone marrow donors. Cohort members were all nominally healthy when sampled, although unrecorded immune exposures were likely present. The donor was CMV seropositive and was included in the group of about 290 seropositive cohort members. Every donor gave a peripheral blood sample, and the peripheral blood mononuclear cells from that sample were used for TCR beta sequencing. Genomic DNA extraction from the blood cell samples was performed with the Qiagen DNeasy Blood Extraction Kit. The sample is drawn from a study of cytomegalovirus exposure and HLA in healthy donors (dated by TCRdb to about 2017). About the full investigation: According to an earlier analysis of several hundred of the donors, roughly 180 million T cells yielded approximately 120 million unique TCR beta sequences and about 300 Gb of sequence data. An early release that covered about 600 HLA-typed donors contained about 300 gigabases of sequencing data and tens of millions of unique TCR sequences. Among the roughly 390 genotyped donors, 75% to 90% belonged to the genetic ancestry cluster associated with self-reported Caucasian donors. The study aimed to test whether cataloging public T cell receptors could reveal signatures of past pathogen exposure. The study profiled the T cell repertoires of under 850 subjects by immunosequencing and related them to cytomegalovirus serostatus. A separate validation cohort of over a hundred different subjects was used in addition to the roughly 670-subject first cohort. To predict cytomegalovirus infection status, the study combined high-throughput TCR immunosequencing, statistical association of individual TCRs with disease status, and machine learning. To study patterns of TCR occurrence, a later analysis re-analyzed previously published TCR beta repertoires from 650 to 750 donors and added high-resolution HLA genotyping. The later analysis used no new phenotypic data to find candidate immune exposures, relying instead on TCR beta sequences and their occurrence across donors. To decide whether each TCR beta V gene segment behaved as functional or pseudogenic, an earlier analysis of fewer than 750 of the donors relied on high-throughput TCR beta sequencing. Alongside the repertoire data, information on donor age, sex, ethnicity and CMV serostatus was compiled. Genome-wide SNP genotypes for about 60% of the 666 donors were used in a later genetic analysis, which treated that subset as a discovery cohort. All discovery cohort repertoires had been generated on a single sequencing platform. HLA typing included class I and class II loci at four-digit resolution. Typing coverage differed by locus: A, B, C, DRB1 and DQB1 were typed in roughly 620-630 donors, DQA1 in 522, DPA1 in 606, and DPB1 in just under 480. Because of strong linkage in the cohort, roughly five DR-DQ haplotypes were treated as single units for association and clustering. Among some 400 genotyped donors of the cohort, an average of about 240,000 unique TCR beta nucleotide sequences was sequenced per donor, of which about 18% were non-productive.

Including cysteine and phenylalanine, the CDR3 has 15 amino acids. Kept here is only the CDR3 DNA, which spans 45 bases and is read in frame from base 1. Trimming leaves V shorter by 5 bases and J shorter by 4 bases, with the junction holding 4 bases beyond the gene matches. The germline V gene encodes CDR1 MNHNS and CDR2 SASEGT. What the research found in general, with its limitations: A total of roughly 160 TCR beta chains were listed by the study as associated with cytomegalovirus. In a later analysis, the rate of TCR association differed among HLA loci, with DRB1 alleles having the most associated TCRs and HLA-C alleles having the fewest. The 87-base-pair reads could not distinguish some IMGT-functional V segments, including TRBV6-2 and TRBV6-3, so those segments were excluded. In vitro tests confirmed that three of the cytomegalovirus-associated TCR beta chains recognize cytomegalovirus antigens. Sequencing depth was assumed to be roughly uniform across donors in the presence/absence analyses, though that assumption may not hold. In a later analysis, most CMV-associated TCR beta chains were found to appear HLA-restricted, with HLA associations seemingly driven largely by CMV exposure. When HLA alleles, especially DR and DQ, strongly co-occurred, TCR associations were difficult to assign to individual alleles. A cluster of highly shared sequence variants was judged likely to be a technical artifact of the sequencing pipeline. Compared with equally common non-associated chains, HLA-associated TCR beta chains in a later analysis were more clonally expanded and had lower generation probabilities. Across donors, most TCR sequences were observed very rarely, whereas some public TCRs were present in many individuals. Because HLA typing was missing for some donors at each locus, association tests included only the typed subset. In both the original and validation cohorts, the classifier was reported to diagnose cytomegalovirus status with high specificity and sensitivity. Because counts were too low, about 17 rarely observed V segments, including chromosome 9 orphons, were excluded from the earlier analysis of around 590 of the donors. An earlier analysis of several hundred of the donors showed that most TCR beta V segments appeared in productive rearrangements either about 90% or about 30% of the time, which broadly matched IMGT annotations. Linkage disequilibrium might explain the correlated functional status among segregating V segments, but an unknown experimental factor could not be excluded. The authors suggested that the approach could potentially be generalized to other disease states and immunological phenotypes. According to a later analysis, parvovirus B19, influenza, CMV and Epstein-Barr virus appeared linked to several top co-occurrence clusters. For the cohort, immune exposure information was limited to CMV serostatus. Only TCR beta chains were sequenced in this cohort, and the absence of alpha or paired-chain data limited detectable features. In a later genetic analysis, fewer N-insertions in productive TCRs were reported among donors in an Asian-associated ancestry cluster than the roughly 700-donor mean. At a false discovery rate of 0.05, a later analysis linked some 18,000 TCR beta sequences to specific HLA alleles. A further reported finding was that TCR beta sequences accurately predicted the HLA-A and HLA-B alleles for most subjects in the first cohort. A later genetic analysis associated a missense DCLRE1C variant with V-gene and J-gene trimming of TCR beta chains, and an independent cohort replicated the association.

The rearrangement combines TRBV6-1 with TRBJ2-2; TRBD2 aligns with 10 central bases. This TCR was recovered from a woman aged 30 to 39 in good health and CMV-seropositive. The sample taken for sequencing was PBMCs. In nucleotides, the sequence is TGTGCCAGCAGTTGGACTAGCGGACTCACCGGGGAGCTGTTTTTT. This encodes CASSWTSGLTGELFF.